This T cell receptor (beta chain) comes out of a study of OX40 agonist ivuxolimab in advanced cancers. Turning to the study itself: In three patients, partial responses were observed, one with hepatocellular carcinoma and two with cutaneous melanoma.

On this clone itself: The antigen remains undetermined.

The data were produced by immunoSEQ multiplex PCR, yet TCRdb's version contains in-frame clones alone and is incomplete. This sample has more than 55,000 clones, with roughly 88% found just once. The germline gives CDR1 MNHNY, CDR2 SVGAGI (reference sequence). The CDR3 runs 14 residues. J was trimmed by 4 bases and V by 2 bases; bases with no gene match: 5. The study, taken as a whole, reports: Expanded clones were, on average, more numerous among CD8+ T cells than CD4+.

V is TRBV6-6 and J is TRBJ2-7; 7 nucleotides match TRBD2. The source material was CD4+ or CD8+ T cells sorted from blood, sampled in a trial of the OX40 agonist ivuxolimab. The clonotype originates from an adult with an advanced solid tumor such as melanoma, head and neck, liver or kidney cancer. For the CDR3, the DNA is TGTGCCAGCAGTTACATCGGGGGGAGTTACGAGCAGTACTTC. Protein: CASSYIGGSYEQYF.